The 19 T cell receptor beta chains below were found in one sample sequenced in a study of blood T cell repertoires in COVID-19. Using immunoSEQ multiplex PCR, the repertoire was profiled, and TCRdb retains in-frame clones only, with some absent. The data contain 150,000 to 200,000 clones, 70% to 85% of them singletons. The sample comprised peripheral blood. The receptors stem from a woman of 80 years or more with acute or convalescent COVID-19.

The genes are TRBV5-6 and TRBJ1-1; 11 nucleotides line up with TRBD1. V lost 4 bases, J lost 4 bases, and 6 bases stayed unmatched. CDR3 length: 15 amino acids. The germline V gene has CDR1 SGHDT and CDR2 YYEEEE. CDR3 protein: CASSRGQGASTEAFF. The DNA of the CDR3 is TGTGCCAGCAGCCGAGGACAGGGGGCTTCCACTGAAGCTTTCTTT.

This clone was seen just once. The V and J genes are TRBV11-3 and TRBJ2-7, with 10 bases lining up with TRBD2. Per the germline V gene, CDR1 is SGHNT and CDR2 is YENEEA. CDR3 size: 17 residues. Unmatched junction bases numbered 11, after V lost 4 bases and J lost 2 bases. This CDR3 is CASSSPQLAGVPYEQYF. The DNA of the CDR3 is TGTGCCAGCAGCTCACCTCAGCTAGCGGGAGTTCCCTACGAGCAGTACTTC.

The rearrangement uses TRBV7-9 and TRBJ1-3; 8 nucleotides match TRBD1. The CDR3 runs to 15 residues. The V gene end was trimmed by 4 bases and the J gene end by 4 bases; junction bases not matched to a gene: 6. The germline V gene encodes CDR1 SEHNR and CDR2 FQNEAQ (reference sequence). The CDR3 reads CASSSGTGQGNTIYF. The DNA for the CDR3 is TGTGCCAGCAGCTCGGGGACAGGTCAGGGAAACACCATATATTTT. Complete variable domain (other parts from reference TRBV7-9 and TRBJ1-3): DTGVSQNPRHKITKRGQNVTFRCDPISEHNRLYWYRQTLGQGPEFLTYFQNEAQLEKSRLLSDRFSAERPKGSFSTLEIQRTEQGDSAMYLCASSSGTGQGNTIYFGEGSWLTVV.

The chain is built from TRBV7-8 and TRBJ2-5, with D maybe TRBD2 (7 bases). Deletions cut 11 bases from V and 3 bases from J, with 19 bases between. In germline, CDR1 is SGHVS, CDR2 FQNEAQ. The CDR3 covers 14 residues. The CDR3 bases are TGTGCCGTAGGACGGGGGGCGAGAGAAGAGACCCAGTACTTC. Amino acid sequence: CAVGRGAREETQYF.

The genes are TRBV18 and TRBJ1-1; 7 bases align to TRBD1. Trimming cost V 3 bases and J 5 bases; bases outside gene matches: 9. The germline V gene encodes CDR1 KGHSH and CDR2 LQKENI. The CDR3 length is 15 residues. CDR3 region: CASSPAGTVGTEAFF. The CDR3, as DNA: TGTGCCAGCTCACCCGCGGGGACAGTAGGTACTGAAGCTTTCTTT.

This rearrangement joins TRBV5-1 to TRBJ2-5; TRBD2 aligns across 12 bases. The CDR3 contains 20 residues. With V trimmed by 0 bases and J by 0 bases, 12 bases remained unmatched. Germline CDR1 reads SGHRS; CDR2 reads YFSETQ. CDR3 sequence (DNA): TGCGCCAGCAGCTTGGTAGGGAGTCTAGCGGGGGGGCATTACCAAGAGACCCAGTACTTC. It specifies CASSLVGSLAGGHYQETQYF.

The CDR3 DNA reads as TGCGCCAGCAGCTCGGTCGGGACAGGGCTTGATCAGCCCCAGCATTTT. This encodes CASSSVGTGLDQPQHF. The chain combines TRBV4-1 with TRBJ1-5; TRBD1 agrees at 9 bases. The length of the CDR3 is 16 residues. Germline V gene lookup returns CDR1 MGHRA and CDR2 YSYEKL. V trimming: 5 bases; J trimming: 5 bases; junction bases outside the gene matches: 10.

V usage is TRBV29-1 and J usage is TRBJ2-3, with 9 bases matching TRBD2. V lost 6 bases to trimming and J lost 2 bases; unmatched junction nucleotides: 9. CDR1 and CDR2 (germline): SQVTM, ANQGSEA. The CDR3 has 15 residues. CDR3 sequence (DNA): TGCAGCGTCGGGGGGTCTAGCGGGGTCACAGATACGCAGTATTTT. Protein product: CSVGGSSGVTDTQYF.

The chain joins TRBV3-1 (or the pseudogene TRBV3-2) to TRBJ1-6, with TRBD1 identical over 9 bases. V shed 4 bases, J shed 9 bases, and the junction held 7 bases outside the gene matches. The CDR3 is 15 residues long. CDR1 and CDR2 (germline): LGHDT, YNNKEL (reference sequence). The DNA for the CDR3 is TGTGCCAGCAGCCGAGGGACAGGGACCGGTTCACCCCTCCACTTT. Translation: CASSRGTGTGSPLHF.

The V gene is TRBV6-5, the J gene TRBJ2-5, with D maybe TRBD1 (5 bases). There are 13 residues in the CDR3. Trimming took off 2 bases at V and 5 bases at J, with 9 bases between the two ends. The germline gives CDR1 MNHEY, CDR2 SVGAGI. CDR3 in DNA: TGTGCCAGCAGTTACGGGGCCGGGGAGACCCAGTACTTC. Its translation: CASSYGAGETQYF.

This sequence joins TRBV4-1 and TRBJ1-6, with D possibly TRBD1 on 5 matching bases. Looked up from germline, CDR1 is MGHRA and CDR2 is YSYEKL. With 5 bases removed from V and 8 bases from J, the gap between germline ends came to 22 bases. The CDR3 covers 17 residues. This chain's CDR3 is CASSYENRQGTHSPLHF. The CDR3 DNA reads TGCGCCAGCAGCTATGAGAACCGGCAGGGTACCCATTCACCCCTCCACTTT.

The rearrangement joins TRBV19 to TRBJ2-5; a weak D match, TRBD2 (5 bases). CDR3 size: 17 residues. The V end lost 1 base, the J end lost 7 bases, and 22 bases lay between the germline ends. The germline V gene encodes CDR1 LNHDA and CDR2 SQIVND (reference sequence). For the CDR3, the DNA is TGTGCCAGTAGTATAGTGACATCGCTCTTGACGGCGGGGACCCAGTACTTC. Its translation is CASSIVTSLLTAGTQYF.

The gene calls are TRBV6-5 and TRBJ1-4, with D maybe TRBD1 (5 bases). V dropped 6 bases and J dropped 1 base, with 9 bases sitting between them. Germline CDR1 is MNHEY and CDR2 is SVGAGI. This CDR3 region has 14 residues. The CDR3: CASSLTETNEKLFF. DNA of the CDR3: TGTGCCAGCAGCCTGACAGAAACTAATGAAAAACTGTTTTTT.

The chain links TRBV19 to TRBJ2-7; 11 bases fit TRBD2. Germline lookup yields CDR1 LNHDA and CDR2 SQIVND (reference sequence). V was clipped by 5 bases and J by 3 bases; unmatched bases: 3. This CDR3 has 14 amino acids. The DNA for the CDR3 is TGTGCCAGTAGTGGACTAGCGGGCGTCTACGAGCAGTACTTC. Its translation: CASSGLAGVYEQYF.

The V gene is TRBV18, the J gene TRBJ2-7; TRBD2 aligns across 10 bases. The CDR3 consists of 14 residues. The germline V gene has CDR1 KGHSH and CDR2 LQKENI. The trim removed 6 bases at V and 7 bases at J, leaving 9 bases unmatched. This chain's CDR3 is CASSPAGGPREQYF. DNA of the CDR3: TGTGCCAGCTCCCCAGCGGGAGGGCCCAGAGAGCAGTACTTC.

This chain connects TRBV6-5 to TRBJ2-3; D remains ambiguous. Germline CDR1 reads MNHEY; CDR2 reads SVGAGI. Trimming left V 7 bases short and J 4 bases short, with 15 bases between. This CDR3 spans 14 amino acids. The CDR3 coding sequence is TGTGCCAGCACTTCACCGGGTCCTGCAGATACGCAGTATTTT. Protein: CASTSPGPADTQYF.

The CDR3 reads CASSRRASGMTDTQYF. The CDR3 DNA follows: TGTGCCAGCAGCCGAAGGGCTAGCGGGATGACAGATACGCAGTATTTT. The V gene is TRBV5-6, the J gene TRBJ2-3; the match to TRBD2 covers 9 bases. The CDR3 has 16 amino acids. Germline trimming cut 4 bases from V and 3 bases from J; bases unmatched to any gene: 9. Germline values: CDR1 SGHDT, CDR2 YYEEEE.

A single count supports this clone. The rearrangement uses TRBV15 and TRBJ2-2, with D possibly being TRBD1 (5 bases). The CDR3 sequence is 16 residues long. V gave up 0 bases and J gave up 6 bases, with 14 bases separating them. CDR1 is LNHNV, CDR2 YYDKDF, per germline (reference sequence). The CDR3, as DNA: TGTGCCACCAGCAGAGATCGGGCAGGGTTGGCCGGGGAGCTGTTTTTT. Amino acid sequence: CATSRDRAGLAGELFF.

This chain links TRBV19 with TRBJ1-1, with 8 positions matching TRBD1. V lost 5 bases and J lost 5; bases outside the gene matches: 13. In germline, CDR1 is LNHDA, CDR2 SQIVND (reference sequence). This CDR3 contains 16 residues. The CDR3 loop reads CASSSSPWTGRTEAFF. The DNA for the CDR3 is TGTGCCAGTAGTTCCAGCCCCTGGACAGGGCGAACTGAAGCTTTCTTT.